The subject of this entry is one T cell receptor beta chain. The data originate from a study of T cells after somatic rescue of genetic block. The germline V gene encodes CDR1 SNHLY and CDR2 FYNNEI. V shed 4 bases and J shed 1 base, with 15 bases lying between them. The CDR3 runs 16 residues. The protocol was immunoSEQ multiplex PCR, while the TCRdb copy is restricted to in-frame clones and leaves out a portion. The table records about 110,000 clones, 85% to 95% of them present only once. V usage is TRBV2 and J usage is TRBJ2-3; D may be TRBD2 (6 bases). This clonotype originated in a woman aged 18-29 years. Material: peripheral blood mononuclear cells (PBMCs). The CDR3 DNA is TGTGCCAGCAGTGGCCTCGAGGGAGGCGGCACAGATACGCAGTATTTT. Translated, it gives CASSGLEGGGTDTQYF.